The clone carrying this T cell receptor beta chain was seen at least ten times. Its matching antigen is unknown. TCR beta CDR3 regions were amplified from RNA. First-round RT-PCR with HTBI primers amplified the TCR CDR3 region. TCRdb reprocessed the multiplex PCR reads with MiXCR, giving one entry per CDR3 protein. The sample contains nearly 600,000 distinct CDR3 sequences, 14% of which appear only once. Losses at the gene ends were 7 bases for V and 6 bases for J; bases not matched to a gene: 14. The CDR3 spans 15 residues. Germline CDR1 and CDR2: PRHDT and FYEKMQ (reference sequence). Thyroid ultrasound, orbital computed tomography, clinical symptoms, and serum thyroxine and TRAb underpinned diagnoses. These data originate in a study of T cells in Graves' hyperthyroidism and ophthalmopathy. Regarding the study as a whole: Separating ophthalmopathy from stable hyperthyroidism was achieved by a 13 V-J model.

V is TRBV13 and J is TRBJ2-7, with 8 nucleotides matching TRBD1. The receptor was derived from a woman aged 18-29 years with Graves' ophthalmopathy. The specimen was blood. CDR3 protein: CASTPPGTGVLEQYF. CDR3 sequence (DNA): TGTGCCAGCACCCCTCCCGGGACAGGCGTCCTCGAGCAGTACTTC.